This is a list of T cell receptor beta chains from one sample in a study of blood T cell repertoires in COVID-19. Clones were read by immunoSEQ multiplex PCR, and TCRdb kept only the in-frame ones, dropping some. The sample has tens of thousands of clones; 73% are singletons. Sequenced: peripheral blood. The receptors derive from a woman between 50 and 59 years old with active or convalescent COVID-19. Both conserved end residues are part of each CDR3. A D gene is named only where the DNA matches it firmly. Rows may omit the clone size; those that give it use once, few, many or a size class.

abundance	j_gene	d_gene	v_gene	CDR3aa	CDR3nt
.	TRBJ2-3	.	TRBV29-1	CSVEDPNRATDTQYF	TGCAGCGTTGAAGATCCCAACAGGGCCACAGATACGCAGTATTTT
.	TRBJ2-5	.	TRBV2	CASSDPGVGEETQYF	TGTGCCAGCAGCGATCCCGGGGTCGGGGAAGAGACCCAGTACTTC
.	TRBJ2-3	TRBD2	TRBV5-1	CASSFSGREDTQYF	TGCGCCAGCAGCTTTAGCGGGAGGGAAGATACGCAGTATTTT
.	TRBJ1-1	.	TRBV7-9	CASSFDREQAFF	TGTGCCAGCAGCTTCGACAGAGAACAAGCTTTCTTT
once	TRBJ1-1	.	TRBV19	CASSIGHRATTEAFF	TGTGCCAGTAGTATAGGCCACAGAGCCACCACTGAAGCTTTCTTT
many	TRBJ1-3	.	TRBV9	CASSVAVSGNTIYF	TGTGCCAGCAGCGTAGCCGTCTCTGGAAACACCATATATTTT
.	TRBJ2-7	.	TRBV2	CATAGQPPSYEQYF	TGTGCCACCGCGGGACAGCCTCCCTCCTACGAGCAGTACTTC
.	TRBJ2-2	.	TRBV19	CASSIGRRTGELFF	TGTGCCAGTAGTATAGGGAGACGCACCGGGGAGCTGTTTTTT
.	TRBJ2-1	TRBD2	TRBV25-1	CAAGPNIREGPGQFF	TGTGCCGCCGGTCCTAATATACGGGAGGGCCCCGGGCAGTTCTTC
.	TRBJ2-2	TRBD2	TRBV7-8	CASSGGLAGGLSGELFF	TGTGCCAGCAGCGGGGGACTAGCGGGAGGGCTTAGCGGGGAGCTGTTTTTT
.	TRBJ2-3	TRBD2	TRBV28	CASSSIAGPTDTQYF	TGTGCCAGCAGTTCAATAGCGGGGCCCACAGATACGCAGTATTTT
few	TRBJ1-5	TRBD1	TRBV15	CATSTDRDNQPQHF	TGTGCCACCAGCACGGACAGGGACAATCAGCCCCAGCATTTT
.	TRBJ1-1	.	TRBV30	CAWSVQVNTEAFF	TGTGCCTGGAGTGTCCAGGTGAACACTGAAGCTTTCTTT
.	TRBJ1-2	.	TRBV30	CAWAGNNYGYTF	TGTGCCTGGGCCGGTAATAACTATGGCTACACCTTC
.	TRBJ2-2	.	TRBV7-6	CASSVLNTGELFF	TGTGCCAGCAGCGTATTGAACACCGGGGAGCTGTTTTTT
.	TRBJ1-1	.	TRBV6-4	CASSDRGGAEAFF	TGTGCCAGCAGTGACAGGGGAGGCGCTGAAGCTTTCTTT
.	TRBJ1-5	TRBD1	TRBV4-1	CASSHVGQGGSNQPQHF	TGCGCCAGCAGCCACGTGGGACAGGGTGGTAGCAATCAGCCCCAGCATTTT
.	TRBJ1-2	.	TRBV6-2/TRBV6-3	CASSYSTSYGYTF	TGTGCCAGCAGTTACTCTACCAGCTATGGCTACACCTTC
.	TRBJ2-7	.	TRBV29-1	CSVVGGASYEQYF	TGCAGCGTTGTTGGGGGGGCGTCCTACGAGCAGTACTTC
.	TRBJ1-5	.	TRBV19	CASSDMGIVGNQPQHF	TGTGCCAGTAGTGACATGGGTATTGTAGGCAATCAGCCCCAGCATTTT
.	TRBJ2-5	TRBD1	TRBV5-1	CASSRQGGETQYF	TGCGCCAGCAGTAGACAGGGGGGCGAGACCCAGTACTTC
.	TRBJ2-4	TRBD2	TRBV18	CASSPSLADQAKNIQYF	TGTGCCAGCTCGCCGTCCCTAGCGGACCAAGCCAAAAACATTCAGTACTTC